This T cell receptor beta chain derives from a study of shared clonotypes between healthy human individuals. V lost 5 bases to trimming and J lost 2 bases, with 11 bases between them. The CDR3 contains 14 residues. In germline, CDR1 is SGHVS, CDR2 FQNEAQ. The naive CD8 population came from CD45RO-negative cells selected for CCR7, without terminally differentiated effector memory CD45RA+ cells. Sorted-subset replicate PCR reactions were performed with 200 ng DNA, corresponding to some 32,000 T cell genomes. This table comes from immunoSEQ multiplex PCR, and its TCRdb copy is limited to in-frame clones, with some not included. The sample has about 2 million clones; approximately 95% are singletons.

The V and J genes are TRBV7-8 and TRBJ2-3, with D maybe TRBD1 (6 bases). Sequenced: naive CD8+ T cells sorted from blood. The TCR was taken from a man between 18 and 35 years old in good health. The CDR3 reads CASSPDSNTDTQYF. As DNA, the CDR3 is TGTGCCAGCAGCCCGGACAGTAACACAGATACGCAGTATTTT.